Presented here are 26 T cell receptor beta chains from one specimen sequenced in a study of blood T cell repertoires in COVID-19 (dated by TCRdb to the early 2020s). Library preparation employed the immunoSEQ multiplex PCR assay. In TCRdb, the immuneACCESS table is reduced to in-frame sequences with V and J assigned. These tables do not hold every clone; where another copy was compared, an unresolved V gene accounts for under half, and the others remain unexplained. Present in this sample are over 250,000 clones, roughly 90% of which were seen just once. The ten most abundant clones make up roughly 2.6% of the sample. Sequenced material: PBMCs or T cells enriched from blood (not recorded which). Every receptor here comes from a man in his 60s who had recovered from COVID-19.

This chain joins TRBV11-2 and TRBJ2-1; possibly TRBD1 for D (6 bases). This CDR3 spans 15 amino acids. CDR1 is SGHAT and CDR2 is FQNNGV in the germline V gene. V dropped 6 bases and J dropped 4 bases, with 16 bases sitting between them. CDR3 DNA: TGTGCCAGCAGAGAACAGGGATTTGTTTACAATGAGCAGTTCTTC. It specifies CASREQGFVYNEQFF.

CDR3 sequence reads: CASSRTSGTYNEQFF. CDR3 nucleotide sequence: TGTGCCAGCAGCCGGACTAGCGGGACCTACAATGAGCAGTTCTTC. V and J are TRBV11-1 and TRBJ2-1, with 12 bases aligning to TRBD2. Per the germline V gene, CDR1 is SGHAT and CDR2 is FQDESV (reference sequence). There are 15 residues in the CDR3. V gave up 5 bases and J gave up 2 bases; unmatched junction bases: 1.

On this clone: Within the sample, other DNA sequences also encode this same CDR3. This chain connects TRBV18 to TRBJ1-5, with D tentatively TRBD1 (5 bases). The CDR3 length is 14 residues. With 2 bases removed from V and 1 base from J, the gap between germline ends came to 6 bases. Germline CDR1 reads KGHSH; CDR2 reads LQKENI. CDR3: CASSPGGSNQPQHF. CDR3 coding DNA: TGTGCCAGCTCACCAGGGGGGAGCAATCAGCCCCAGCATTTT.

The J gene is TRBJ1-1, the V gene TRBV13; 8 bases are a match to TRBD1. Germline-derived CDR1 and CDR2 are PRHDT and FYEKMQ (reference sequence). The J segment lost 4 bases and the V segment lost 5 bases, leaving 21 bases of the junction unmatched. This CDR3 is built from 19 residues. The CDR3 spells CASSPPLPARGHPRTEAFF. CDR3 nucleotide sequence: TGTGCCAGCAGCCCCCCTTTACCCGCCAGGGGGCACCCGCGCACTGAAGCTTTCTTT.

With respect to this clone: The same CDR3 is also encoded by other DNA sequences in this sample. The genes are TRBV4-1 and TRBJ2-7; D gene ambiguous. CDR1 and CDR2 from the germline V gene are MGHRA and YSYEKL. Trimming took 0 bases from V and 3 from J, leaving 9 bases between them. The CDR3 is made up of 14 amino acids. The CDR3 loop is CASSQDRGSYEQYF. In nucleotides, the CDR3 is TGCGCCAGCAGCCAAGATCGAGGTAGCTACGAGCAGTACTTC.

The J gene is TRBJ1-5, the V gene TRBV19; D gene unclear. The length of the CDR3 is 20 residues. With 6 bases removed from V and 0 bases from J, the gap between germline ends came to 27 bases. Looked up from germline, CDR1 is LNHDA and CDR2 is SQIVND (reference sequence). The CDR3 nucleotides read TGTGCCAGTAGGGTGACCGGAACGAAGCGGGCCTTTTATAGCAATCAGCCCCAGCATTTT. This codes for CASRVTGTKRAFYSNQPQHF.

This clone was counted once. CDR3 bases: TGTGCCAGCAGCCAAGACGCGGGACTAGCACGAACCGGGGAGCTGTTTTTT. Translation gives CASSQDAGLARTGELFF. J is TRBJ2-2 and V is TRBV14, with 9 bases that match TRBD2. Germline loops: CDR1 SGHDN, CDR2 FVKESK. V gave up 0 bases and J gave up 5 bases; unmatched junction bases: 7. This CDR3 comprises 17 residues.

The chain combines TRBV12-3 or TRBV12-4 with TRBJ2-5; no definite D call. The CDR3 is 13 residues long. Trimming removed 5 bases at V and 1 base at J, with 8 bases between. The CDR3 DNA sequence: TGTGCCAGCAGTAGAGGATCCCAAGAGACCCAGTACTTC. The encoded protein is CASSRGSQETQYF.

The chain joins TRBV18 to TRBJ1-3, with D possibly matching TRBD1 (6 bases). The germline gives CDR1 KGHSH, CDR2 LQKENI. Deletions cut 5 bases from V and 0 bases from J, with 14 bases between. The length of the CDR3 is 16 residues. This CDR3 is CASSATGQSSGNTIYF. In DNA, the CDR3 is TGTGCCAGCTCAGCGACAGGACAGAGCTCTGGAAACACCATATATTTT.

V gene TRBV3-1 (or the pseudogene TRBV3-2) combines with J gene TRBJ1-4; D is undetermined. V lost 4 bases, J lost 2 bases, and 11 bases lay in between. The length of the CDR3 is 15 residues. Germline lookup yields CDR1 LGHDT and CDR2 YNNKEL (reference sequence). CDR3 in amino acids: CASSPPGMTNEKLFF. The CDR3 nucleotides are TGTGCCAGCAGCCCACCCGGGATGACTAATGAAAAACTGTTTTTT.

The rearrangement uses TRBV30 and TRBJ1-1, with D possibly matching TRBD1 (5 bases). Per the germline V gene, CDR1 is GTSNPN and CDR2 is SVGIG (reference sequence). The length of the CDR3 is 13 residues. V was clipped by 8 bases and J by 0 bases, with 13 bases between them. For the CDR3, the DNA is TGTGCCGGTGGGGCGACAGTGAACACTGAAGCTTTCTTT. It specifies CAGGATVNTEAFF.

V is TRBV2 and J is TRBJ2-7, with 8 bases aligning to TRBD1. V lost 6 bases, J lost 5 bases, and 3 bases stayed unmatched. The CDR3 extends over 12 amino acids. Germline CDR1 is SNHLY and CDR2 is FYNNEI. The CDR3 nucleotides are TGTGCCAGCAGGGGGACAGGCAACGAGCAGTACTTC. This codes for CASRGTGNEQYF.

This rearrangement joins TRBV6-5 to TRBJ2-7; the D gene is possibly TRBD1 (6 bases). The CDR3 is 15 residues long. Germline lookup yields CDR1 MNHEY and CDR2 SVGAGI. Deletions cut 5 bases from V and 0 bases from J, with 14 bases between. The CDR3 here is CASSNNRVGSYEQYF. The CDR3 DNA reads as TGTGCCAGCAGTAACAACAGGGTAGGCTCCTACGAGCAGTACTTC.

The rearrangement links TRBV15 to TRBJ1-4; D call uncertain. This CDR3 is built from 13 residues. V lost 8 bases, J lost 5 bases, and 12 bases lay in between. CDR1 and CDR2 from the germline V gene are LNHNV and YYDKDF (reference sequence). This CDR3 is CATGRRGNEKLFF. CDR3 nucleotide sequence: TGTGCCACCGGGAGACGCGGGAATGAAAAACTGTTTTTT.

CDR3 DNA sequence: TGTGCCAGCAGTGAATCTCACGGGAGGGAGACCCAGTACTTC. Translated, it gives CASSESHGRETQYF. The chain is built from TRBV25-1 and TRBJ2-5; 7 bases are shared with TRBD2. The CDR3 loop spans 14 amino acids. With V trimmed by 1 base and J by 5 bases, 4 bases remained unmatched. Germline V gene data show CDR1 as MGHDK and CDR2 as SYGVNS. Filled out from reference TRBV25-1 and TRBJ2-5, the complete variable domain reads EADIYQTPRYLVIGTGKKITLECSQTMGHDKMYWYQQDPGMELHLIHYSYGVNSTEKGDLSSESTVSRIRTEHFPLTLESARPSHTSQYLCASSESHGRETQYFGPGTRLLVL.

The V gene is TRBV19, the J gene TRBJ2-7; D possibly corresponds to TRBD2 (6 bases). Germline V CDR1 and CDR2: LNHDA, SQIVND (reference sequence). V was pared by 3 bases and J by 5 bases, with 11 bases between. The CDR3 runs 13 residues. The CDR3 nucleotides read TGTGCCAGTAGTATGGGGGGAGGTAACGAGCAGTACTTC. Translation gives CASSMGGGNEQYF.

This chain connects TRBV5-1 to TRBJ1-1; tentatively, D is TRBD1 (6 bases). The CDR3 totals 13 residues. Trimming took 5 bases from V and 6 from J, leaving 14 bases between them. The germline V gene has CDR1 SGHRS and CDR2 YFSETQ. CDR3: CASSLTGTPEAFF. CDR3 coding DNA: TGCGCCAGCAGTTTAACAGGGACCCCTGAAGCTTTCTTT.

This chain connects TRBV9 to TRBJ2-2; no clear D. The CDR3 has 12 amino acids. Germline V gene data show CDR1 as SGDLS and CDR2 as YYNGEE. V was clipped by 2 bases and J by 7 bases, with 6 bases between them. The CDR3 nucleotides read TGTGCCAGCAGCGTCTGGAGCGGGGAGCTGTTTTTT. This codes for CASSVWSGELFF.

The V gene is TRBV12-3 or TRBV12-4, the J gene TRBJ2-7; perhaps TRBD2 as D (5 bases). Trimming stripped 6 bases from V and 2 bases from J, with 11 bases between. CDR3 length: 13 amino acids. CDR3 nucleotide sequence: TGTGCCAGCAGATCCTCCGGGGCCTACGAGCAGTACTTC. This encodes CASRSSGAYEQYF.

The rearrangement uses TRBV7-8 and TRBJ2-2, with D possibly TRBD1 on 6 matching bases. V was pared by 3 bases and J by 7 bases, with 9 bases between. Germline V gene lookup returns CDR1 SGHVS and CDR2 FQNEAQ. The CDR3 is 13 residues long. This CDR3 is CASSFTGFGELFF. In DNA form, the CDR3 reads TGTGCCAGCAGCTTTACAGGGTTCGGGGAGCTGTTTTTT. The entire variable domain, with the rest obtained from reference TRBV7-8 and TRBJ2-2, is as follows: GAGVSQSPRYKVAKRGQDVALRCDPISGHVSLFWYQQALGQGPEFLTYFQNEAQLDKSGLPSDRFFAERPEGSVSTLKIQRTQQEDSAVYLCASSFTGFGELFFGEGSRLTVL.

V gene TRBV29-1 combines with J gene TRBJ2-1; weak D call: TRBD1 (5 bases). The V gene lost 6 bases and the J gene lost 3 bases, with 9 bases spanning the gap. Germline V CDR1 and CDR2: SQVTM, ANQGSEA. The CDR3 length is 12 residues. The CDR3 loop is CSVRQGYNEQFF. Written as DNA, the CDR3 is TGCAGCGTCCGGCAGGGCTACAATGAGCAGTTCTTC.

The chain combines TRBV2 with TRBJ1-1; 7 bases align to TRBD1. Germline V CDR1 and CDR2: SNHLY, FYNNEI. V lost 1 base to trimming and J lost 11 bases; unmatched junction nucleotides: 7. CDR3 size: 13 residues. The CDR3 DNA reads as TGTGCCAGCAGTGAAGTGAGACAGGGTTGGGCTTTCTTT. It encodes CASSEVRQGWAFF.

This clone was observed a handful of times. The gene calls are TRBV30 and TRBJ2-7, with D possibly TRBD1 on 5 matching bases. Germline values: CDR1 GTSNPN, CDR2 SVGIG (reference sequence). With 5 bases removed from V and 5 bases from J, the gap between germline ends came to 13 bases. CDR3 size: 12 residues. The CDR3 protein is CAWGPRVDEQYF. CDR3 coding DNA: TGTGCCTGGGGGCCCAGGGTGGACGAGCAGTACTTC.

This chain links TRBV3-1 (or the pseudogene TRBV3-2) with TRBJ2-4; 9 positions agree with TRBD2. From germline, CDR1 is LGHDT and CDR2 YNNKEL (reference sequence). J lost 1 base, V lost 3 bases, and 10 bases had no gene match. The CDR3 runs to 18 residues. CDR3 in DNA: TGTGCCAGCAGCCACTTTACCGGGCTAGCGGGGGCCAAAAACATTCAGTACTTC. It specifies CASSHFTGLAGAKNIQYF.

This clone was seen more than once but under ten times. In DNA form, the CDR3 reads TGTGCCAGCAGCTCCGGGACAGGCACCGGGGAGCTGTTTTTT. Protein sequence: CASSSGTGTGELFF. V is TRBV11-3 and J is TRBJ2-2, with 8 bases lining up with TRBD1. The CDR3 loop spans 14 amino acids. Germline values: CDR1 SGHNT, CDR2 YENEEA. J gave up 4 bases and V 4 bases, and 2 bases lay outside the gene matches.

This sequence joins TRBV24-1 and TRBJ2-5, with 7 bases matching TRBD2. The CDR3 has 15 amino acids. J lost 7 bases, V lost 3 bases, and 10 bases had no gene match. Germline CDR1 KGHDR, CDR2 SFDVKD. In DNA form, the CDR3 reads TGTGCCACCAGTGATACCGGGACTGGCGGGGGGACCCAGTACTTC. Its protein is CATSDTGTGGGTQYF.